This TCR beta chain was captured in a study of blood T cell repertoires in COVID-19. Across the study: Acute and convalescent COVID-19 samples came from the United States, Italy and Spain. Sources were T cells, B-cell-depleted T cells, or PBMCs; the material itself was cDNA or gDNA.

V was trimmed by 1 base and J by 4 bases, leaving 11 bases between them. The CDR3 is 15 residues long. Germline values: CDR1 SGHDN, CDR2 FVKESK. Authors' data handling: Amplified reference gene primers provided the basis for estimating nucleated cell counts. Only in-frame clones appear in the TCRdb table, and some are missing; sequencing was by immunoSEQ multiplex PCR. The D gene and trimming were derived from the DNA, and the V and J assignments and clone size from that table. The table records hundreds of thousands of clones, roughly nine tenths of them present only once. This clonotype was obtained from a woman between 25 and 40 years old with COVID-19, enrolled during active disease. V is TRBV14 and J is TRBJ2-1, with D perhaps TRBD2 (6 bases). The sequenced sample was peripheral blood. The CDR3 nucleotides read TGTGCCAGCAGCCAAGGCAGGGCGGGATACAATGAGCAGTTCTTC. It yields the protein CASSQGRAGYNEQFF.